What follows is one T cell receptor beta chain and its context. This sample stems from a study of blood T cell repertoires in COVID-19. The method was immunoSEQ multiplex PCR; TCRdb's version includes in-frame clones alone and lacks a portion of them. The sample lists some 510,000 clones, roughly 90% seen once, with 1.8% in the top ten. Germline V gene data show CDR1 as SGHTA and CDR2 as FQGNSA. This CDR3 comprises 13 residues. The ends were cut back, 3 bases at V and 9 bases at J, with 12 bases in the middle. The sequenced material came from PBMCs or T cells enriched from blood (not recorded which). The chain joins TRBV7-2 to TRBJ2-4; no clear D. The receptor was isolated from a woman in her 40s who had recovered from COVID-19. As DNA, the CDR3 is TGTGCCAGCAGCTTGAACAGCCTGGGCATTCAGTACTTC. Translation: CASSLNSLGIQYF.